Shown below are 27 T cell receptor beta chains from a single sample sequenced in a study of blood T cells in healthy people across ages. A sample-barcoded 5' primer and a J-beta primer mix were used in a second PCR of roughly 6 to 12 cycles. MiXCR was run by TCRdb on the 5' RACE reads, yielding one entry per CDR3 protein. Found here are around 710,000 distinct CDR3 sequences, approximately 39% of them singletons; the top ten hold roughly 20%. Sequencing was carried out using blood. These receptors were taken from a woman aged 60 to 75 in good health.

This clonotype has at least ten counts. The chain links TRBV20-1 to TRBJ2-5; no clear D gene. V dropped 7 bases and J dropped 4 bases, with 19 bases sitting between them. The CDR3 loop spans 14 amino acids. Looked up from germline, CDR1 is DFQATT and CDR2 is SNEGSKA (reference sequence). The CDR3 loop is CSVPLSIGRETQYF. CDR3 in DNA: TGCAGTGTCCCCCTTAGTATCGGTCGAGAGACCCAGTACTTC.

This chain uses TRBV29-1 with TRBJ1-4; TRBD1 agrees at 7 bases. The germline gives CDR1 SQVTM, CDR2 ANQGSEA. J was trimmed by 1 base and V by 3 bases; bases with no gene match: 2. This CDR3 is 14 amino acids long. This CDR3 reads CSVEGTETNEKLFF. The CDR3 DNA sequence: TGCAGCGTTGAGGGGACAGAAACTAATGAAAAACTGTTTTTT.

The CDR3 loop reads CASSPGEGVGETQYF. CDR3 nucleotides: TGTGCCAGCAGCCCCGGTGAGGGGGTGGGAGAGACCCAGTACTTC. This sequence joins TRBV11-1 and TRBJ2-5; D may be TRBD1 (6 bases). This CDR3 spans 15 amino acids. In germline, CDR1 is SGHAT, CDR2 FQDESV (reference sequence). V lost 5 bases to trimming and J lost 4 bases, with 17 bases between them.

The chain employs TRBV14 and TRBJ2-1; the D gene is possibly TRBD2 (6 bases). The CDR3 extends over 17 amino acids. Germline CDR1 reads SGHDN; CDR2 reads FVKESK. V was cut by 4 bases and J by 0 bases, with 16 bases left in between. CDR3 protein: CASSRGFSGDSYNEQFF. In nucleotides, the CDR3 is TGTGCCAGCAGCCGAGGTTTTTCGGGAGACTCCTACAATGAGCAGTTCTTC.

About this clonotype: A much larger clone lies one base from this, so it may be a read error. The chain carries TRBV29-1 and TRBJ2-1, with 8 positions matching TRBD2. Germline lookup yields CDR1 SQVTM and CDR2 ANQGSEA. The CDR3 is 13 amino acids. The DNA of the CDR3 is TGCGGCGCCGGGGGGGACTCCTACAATGAGCAGTTCTTC. Translation: CGAGGDSYNEQFF.

The gene calls are TRBV20-1 and TRBJ2-1; 14 bases line up with TRBD2. From germline, CDR1 is DFQATT and CDR2 SNEGSKA (reference sequence). The CDR3 has 14 amino acids. With 5 bases clipped from V and 9 bases from J, the junction kept 6 bases outside the gene matches. The DNA of the CDR3 is TGCAGTGCTCGACTAGCGGGGGGGCATTCTGAGCAGTTCTTC. Protein: CSARLAGGHSEQFF.

This clonotype was seen a few times. The chain couples TRBV21-1 to TRBJ1-2; TRBD1 is taken as the D call from the table, unchecked against the DNA. TRBV21-1 counts as a pseudogene. This CDR3 spans 15 amino acids. The CDR3 DNA sequence: TGTGCCAGCAGCAAAGGGGGGGAAGCTAACTATGGCTACACCTTC. This encodes CASSKGGEANYGYTF.

The rearrangement uses TRBV27 and TRBJ2-7; D may be TRBD2 (6 bases). Looked up from germline, CDR1 is MNHEY and CDR2 is SMNVEV (reference sequence). V lost 7 bases, J lost 7 bases, and 11 bases lay in between. The CDR3 has 11 amino acids. CDR3 in amino acids: CASTSGGEQYF. The CDR3 nucleotides read TGTGCCAGCACGTCCGGGGGTGAGCAGTACTTC.

The chain uses TRBV14 and TRBJ2-1; D possibly uses TRBD1 or TRBD2 (5 bases each). This CDR3 spans 14 amino acids. Germline V gene sequence: CDR1 SGHDN, CDR2 FVKESK. Deletions cut 3 bases from V and 5 bases from J, with 11 bases between. Here the CDR3 DNA reads TGTGCCAGCAGCCACACCGGGGCCCACAATGAGCAGTTCTTC. Translating gives CASSHTGAHNEQFF.

The rearrangement uses TRBV11-2 and TRBJ2-3; 10 positions agree with TRBD2. This CDR3 spans 16 amino acids. With 5 bases clipped from V and 4 bases from J, the junction kept 9 bases outside the gene matches. Germline V gene lookup returns CDR1 SGHAT and CDR2 FQNNGV. Here the CDR3 DNA reads TGTGCCAGCAGCCCTCCTAGCGGGAGCCGGGCAGATACGCAGTATTTT. This encodes CASSPPSGSRADTQYF.

The chain combines TRBV29-1 with TRBJ2-1; D is undetermined. V was cut by 7 bases and J by 3 bases, with 7 bases left in between. CDR1 is SQVTM and CDR2 is ANQGSEA in the germline V gene. The length of the CDR3 is 11 residues. CDR3 nucleotide sequence: TGCAGCGCCTCTGTCTACAATGAGCAGTTCTTC. Residues: CSASVYNEQFF.

The genes are TRBV20-1 and TRBJ2-3; D might be TRBD1 (7 bases). The V and J ends lost 3 bases and 2 bases respectively, with 18 bases between them. The germline V gene has CDR1 DFQATT and CDR2 SNEGSKA (reference sequence). CDR3 length: 16 amino acids. CDR3: CSARGGGDRHTDTQYF. CDR3 nucleotides: TGCAGTGCTAGGGGGGGCGGGGACAGACACACAGATACGCAGTATTTT.

The genes are TRBV7-7 and TRBJ2-1; D gene unclear. The V end lost 1 base, the J end lost 5 bases, and 9 bases lay between the germline ends. The germline CDR1 and CDR2 sequences are SSHAT and FNYEAQ (reference sequence). CDR3 size: 14 residues. DNA of the CDR3: TGTGCCAGCAGCTTAGGTTCGGCGAACAATGAGCAGTTCTTC. This sequence encodes CASSLGSANNEQFF.

V and J are TRBV6-5 and TRBJ2-7; D is unresolved. CDR3 size: 13 residues. The V gene's germline CDR1 is MNHEY and CDR2 SVGAGI. Trimming stripped 2 bases from V and 3 bases from J, with 8 bases between. The CDR3 protein is CASSYVGYYEQYF. The CDR3 bases are TGTGCCAGCAGTTACGTGGGATACTACGAGCAGTACTTC.

This chain uses TRBV14 with TRBJ2-7; TRBD2 is a possible D gene (6 bases). Deletions cut 9 bases from V and 0 bases from J, with 18 bases between. Germline V lookup: CDR1 SGHDN, CDR2 FVKESK. The CDR3 extends over 15 amino acids. CDR3 DNA sequence: TGTGCCAGGGCGGGGCCCCCAGCCCACTCCTACGAGCAGTACTTC. Its protein product is CARAGPPAHSYEQYF.

This clonotype was detected ten times or more. J is TRBJ2-7 and V is TRBV11-2; 9 nucleotides align to TRBD1. This CDR3 has 11 amino acids. Germline CDR1 and CDR2: SGHAT and FQNNGV. Germline trimming cut 5 bases from V and 12 bases from J; bases unmatched to any gene: 5. The CDR3 is CASSLDRGLYF. Here the CDR3 DNA reads TGTGCCAGCAGCCTTGACAGGGGGTTGTACTTC.

The CDR3 DNA is TGTGCCAGCAGAGGGGTCACTGGTCGAGAGACCCAGTACTTC. This gives the protein CASRGVTGRETQYF. The chain carries TRBV6-2 or TRBV6-3 and TRBJ2-5, with D possibly TRBD1 on 5 matching bases. CDR1 MNHEY and CDR2 SVGEGT come from the germline V gene. V was shortened by 6 bases and J by 4 bases, with 15 bases between the two germline ends. CDR3 length equals 14 residues.

This clonotype came up once. A read error may be the cause here, since a much bigger clone is one base away. The rearrangement links TRBV3-1 to TRBJ2-3; D possibly corresponds to TRBD2 (6 bases). CDR1 LGHDT and CDR2 YNNKEL come from the germline V gene (reference sequence). CDR3 length: 15 amino acids. The CDR3 loop is CTSSQVSGGADTQYF. The CDR3 bases are TGTACCAGCAGCCAAGTGTCAGGAGGGGCAGATACGCAGTATTTT.

The rearrangement links TRBV20-1 to TRBJ2-5, with 10 bases fitting TRBD2. The CDR3 runs 14 residues. Looked up from germline, CDR1 is DFQATT and CDR2 is SNEGSKA (reference sequence). V shed 3 bases and J 11 bases; nucleotides not matched to a gene: 12. CDR3 bases: TGCAGTGCTAGGACTAGCGGGCCATACAATGAGCAGTACTTC. It codes for CSARTSGPYNEQYF.

In its sample, this clonotype was seen a few times. The chain combines TRBV21-1 with TRBJ2-3; the table's D gene call, TRBD1, was not cross checked with the DNA. TRBV21-1 is a documented pseudogene. CDR3 length: 14 residues. Here the CDR3 reads CASVATPRTDTQYF. In DNA, the CDR3 is TGTGCCAGCGTCGCTACGCCCCGCACAGATACGCAGTATTTT.

The CDR3, as DNA: TGTGCCAGCAGCCCTCACAGTAGCAATCAGCCCCAGCATTTT. Protein: CASSPHSSNQPQHF. V usage is TRBV7-2 and J usage is TRBJ1-5; no reliable D call. The CDR3 has 14 residues. Germline CDR1 SGHTA, CDR2 FQGNSA. V shed 5 bases and J shed 0 bases, with 8 bases lying between them. Looking up the rest from reference TRBV7-2 and TRBJ1-5 gives the full variable domain: GAGVSQSPSNKVTEKGKDVELRCDPISGHTALYWYRQSLGQGLEFLIYFQGNSAPDKSGLPSDRFSAERTGGSVSTLTIQRTQQEDSAVYLCASSPHSSNQPQHFGDGTRLSIL.

This clonotype was counted between two and nine times. V gene TRBV20-1 combines with J gene TRBJ2-1; unclear D gene. The CDR3 runs to 13 residues. CDR1 DFQATT and CDR2 SNEGSKA come from the germline V gene (reference sequence). Trimming took off 5 bases at V and 6 bases at J, with 14 bases between the two ends. CDR3 sequence: CSAPRVAGNEQFF. The CDR3 nucleotides are TGCAGTGCTCCTCGGGTAGCTGGCAATGAGCAGTTCTTC.

The chain couples TRBV27 to TRBJ2-3; unclear D gene. Trimming took 3 bases from V and 3 from J, leaving 10 bases between them. The CDR3 loop spans 14 amino acids. Germline CDR1 is MNHEY and CDR2 is SMNVEV (reference sequence). The CDR3 protein is CASSLVARTDTQYF. Here the CDR3 DNA reads TGTGCCAGCAGTTTGGTTGCTAGGACAGATACGCAGTATTTT.

Regarding this clonotype: Its ends do not fully match the called genes, so a read error is possible. The CDR3 nucleotides read TGCAGTGCTCAGACAGCTAACTATGGCCACACCTTC. It codes for CSAQTANYGHTF. This chain links TRBV20-1 with TRBJ1-2; a possible D gene is TRBD1 (5 bases). Germline lookup yields CDR1 DFQATT and CDR2 SNEGSKA (reference sequence). The CDR3 runs to 12 residues.

This clonotype was detected only a few times. The rearrangement links TRBV7-3 to TRBJ1-1; 8 bases are a match to TRBD1. The CDR3 covers 13 residues. The junction had 5 bases not matched to a gene; V was cut back by 5 bases and J by 6 bases. Germline-derived CDR1 and CDR2 are SGHTA and FQGTGA. The CDR3 protein is CASSPGTGPEAFF. The CDR3 DNA sequence: TGTGCCAGCAGCCCTGGGACAGGCCCTGAAGCTTTCTTT.

This clonotype was observed many times. This sequence joins TRBV20-1 and TRBJ2-7; D unresolved. The V end was cut by 6 bases, the J end by 2 bases, with 14 bases between. CDR3 length: 13 amino acids. Germline CDR1 is DFQATT and CDR2 is SNEGSKA (reference sequence). Here the CDR3 DNA reads TGCAGTGCCGTAGGCGGATCTACCTACGAGCAGTACTTC. Translation: CSAVGGSTYEQYF.

This sequence joins TRBV14 and TRBJ2-3, with a weak D call TRBD2 (6 bases). V lost 0 bases, J lost 11 bases, and 15 bases lay in between. The CDR3 loop spans 14 amino acids. Germline assignment: CDR1 SGHDN and CDR2 FVKESK. CDR3 in DNA: TGTGCCAGCAGCCAAGATTCGGGACTGATTAAGCAGTATTTT. Protein sequence: CASSQDSGLIKQYF.